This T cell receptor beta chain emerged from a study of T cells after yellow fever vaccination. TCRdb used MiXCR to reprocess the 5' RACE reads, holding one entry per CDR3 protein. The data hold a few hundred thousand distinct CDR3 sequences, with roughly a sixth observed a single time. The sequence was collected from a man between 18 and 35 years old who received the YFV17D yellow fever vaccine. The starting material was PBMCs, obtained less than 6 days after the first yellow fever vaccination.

CDR3 protein: CASSLAGTGEYEQFF. The CDR3 DNA reads TGTGCCAGCAGTTTAGCCGGGACAGGTGAATATGAGCAGTTCTTC. This chain uses TRBV28 with TRBJ2-1; 8 bases are shared with TRBD1. The CDR3 spans 15 residues. Germline V gene data show CDR1 as MDHEN and CDR2 as SYDVKM. Trimming at V came to 2 bases and at J to 8 bases, leaving 8 bases not matched to a gene.